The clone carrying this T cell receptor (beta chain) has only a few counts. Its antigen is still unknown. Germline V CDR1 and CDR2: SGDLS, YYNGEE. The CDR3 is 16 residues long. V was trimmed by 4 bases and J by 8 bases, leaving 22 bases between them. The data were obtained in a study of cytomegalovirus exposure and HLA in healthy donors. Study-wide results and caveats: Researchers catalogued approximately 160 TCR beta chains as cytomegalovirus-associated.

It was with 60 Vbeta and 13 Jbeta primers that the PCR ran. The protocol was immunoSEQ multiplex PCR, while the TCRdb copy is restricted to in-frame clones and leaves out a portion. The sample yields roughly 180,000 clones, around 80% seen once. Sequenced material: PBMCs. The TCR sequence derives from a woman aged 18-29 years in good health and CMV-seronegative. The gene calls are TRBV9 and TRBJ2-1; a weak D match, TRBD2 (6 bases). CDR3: CASSSRGAGVRDEQFF. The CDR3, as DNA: TGTGCCAGCAGCTCCCGCGGGGCTGGGGTTCGCGATGAGCAGTTCTTC. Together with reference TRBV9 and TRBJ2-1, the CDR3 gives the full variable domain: DSGVTQTPKHLITATGQRVTLRCSPRSGDLSVYWYQQSLDQGLQFLIQYYNGEERAKGNILERFSAQQFPDLHSELNLSSLELGDSALYFCASSSRGAGVRDEQFFGPGTRLTVL.